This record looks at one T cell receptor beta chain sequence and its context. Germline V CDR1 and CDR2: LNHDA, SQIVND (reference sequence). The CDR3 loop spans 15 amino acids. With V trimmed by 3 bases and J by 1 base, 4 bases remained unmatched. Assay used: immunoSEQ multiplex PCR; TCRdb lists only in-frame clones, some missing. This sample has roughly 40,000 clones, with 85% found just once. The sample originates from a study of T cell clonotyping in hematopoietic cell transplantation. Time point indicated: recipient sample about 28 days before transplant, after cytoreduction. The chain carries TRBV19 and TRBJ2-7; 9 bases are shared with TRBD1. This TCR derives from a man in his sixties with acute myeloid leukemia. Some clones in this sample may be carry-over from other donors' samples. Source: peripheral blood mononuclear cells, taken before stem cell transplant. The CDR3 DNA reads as TGTGCCAGTAGTATTGGACAGGGGTATTCCTACGAGCAGTACTTC. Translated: CASSIGQGYSYEQYF.